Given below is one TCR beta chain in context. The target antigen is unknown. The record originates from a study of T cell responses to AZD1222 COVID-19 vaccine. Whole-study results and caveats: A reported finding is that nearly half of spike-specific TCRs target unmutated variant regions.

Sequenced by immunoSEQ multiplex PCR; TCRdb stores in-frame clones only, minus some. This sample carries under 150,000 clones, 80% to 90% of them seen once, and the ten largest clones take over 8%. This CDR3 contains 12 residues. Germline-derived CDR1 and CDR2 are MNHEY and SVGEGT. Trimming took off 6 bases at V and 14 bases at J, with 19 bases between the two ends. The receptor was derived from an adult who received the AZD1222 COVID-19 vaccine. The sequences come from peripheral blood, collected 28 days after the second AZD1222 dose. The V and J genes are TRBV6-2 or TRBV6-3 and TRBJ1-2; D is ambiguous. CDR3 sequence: CASSERGQISTF. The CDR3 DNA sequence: TGTGCCAGCAGCGAAAGAGGCCAGATATCTACCTTC.